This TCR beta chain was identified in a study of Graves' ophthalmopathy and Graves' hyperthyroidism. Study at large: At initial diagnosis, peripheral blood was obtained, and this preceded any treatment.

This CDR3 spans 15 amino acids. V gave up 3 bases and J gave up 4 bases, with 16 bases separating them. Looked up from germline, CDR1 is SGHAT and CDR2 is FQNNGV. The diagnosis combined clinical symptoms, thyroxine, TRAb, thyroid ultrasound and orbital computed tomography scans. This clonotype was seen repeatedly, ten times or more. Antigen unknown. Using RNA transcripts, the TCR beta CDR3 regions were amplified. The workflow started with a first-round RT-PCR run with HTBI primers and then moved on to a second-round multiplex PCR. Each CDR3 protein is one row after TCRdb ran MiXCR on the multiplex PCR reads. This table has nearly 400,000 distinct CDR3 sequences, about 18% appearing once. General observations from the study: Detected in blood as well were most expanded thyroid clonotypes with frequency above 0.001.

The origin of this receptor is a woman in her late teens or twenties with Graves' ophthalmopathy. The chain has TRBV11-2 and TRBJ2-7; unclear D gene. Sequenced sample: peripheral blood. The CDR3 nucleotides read TGTGCCAGCAGCTTTAGGGCCGATTGGCTTTACGAGCAGTACTTC. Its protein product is CASSFRADWLYEQYF.